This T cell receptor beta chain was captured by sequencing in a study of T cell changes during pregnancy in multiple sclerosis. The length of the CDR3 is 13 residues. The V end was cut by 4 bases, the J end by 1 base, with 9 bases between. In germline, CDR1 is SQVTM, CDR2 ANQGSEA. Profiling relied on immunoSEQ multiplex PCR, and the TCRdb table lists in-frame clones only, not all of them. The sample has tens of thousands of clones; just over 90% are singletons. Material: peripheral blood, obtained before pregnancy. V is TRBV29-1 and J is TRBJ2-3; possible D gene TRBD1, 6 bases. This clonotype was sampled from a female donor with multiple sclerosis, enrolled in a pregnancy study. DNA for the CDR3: TGCAGCGTTGGCAGGGGTGGCACAGATACGCAGTATTTT. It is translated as CSVGRGGTDTQYF.